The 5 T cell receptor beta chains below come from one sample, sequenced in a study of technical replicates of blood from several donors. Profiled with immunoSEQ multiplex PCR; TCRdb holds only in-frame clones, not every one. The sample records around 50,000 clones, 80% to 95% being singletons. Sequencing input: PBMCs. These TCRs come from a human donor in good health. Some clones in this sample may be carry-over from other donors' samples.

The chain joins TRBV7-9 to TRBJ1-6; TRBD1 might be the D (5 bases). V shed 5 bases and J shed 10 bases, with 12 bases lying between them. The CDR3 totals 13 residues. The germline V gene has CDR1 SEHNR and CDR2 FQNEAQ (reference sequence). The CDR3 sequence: CASSPGQNSPLHF. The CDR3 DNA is TGTGCCAGCAGCCCAGGACAAAACTCACCCCTCCACTTT.

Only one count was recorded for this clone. The CDR3 coding sequence is TGTGCCATCAGTGTCGGGGGTGCGAACACCGGGGAGCTGTTTTTT. Translation: CAISVGGANTGELFF. V and J are TRBV10-3 and TRBJ2-2; tentative D call: TRBD2 (6 bases). The germline V and J ends were trimmed by 4 bases and 0 bases, with 9 bases remaining between them. CDR1 is ENHRY, CDR2 SYGVKD, per germline. The CDR3 spans 15 residues.

CDR3 nucleotides: TGCGCCAGCAGCCAAGATCTCAGGGCCTACGAGCAGTACTTC. It codes for CASSQDLRAYEQYF. J is TRBJ2-7 and V is TRBV4-3; perhaps TRBD1 as D (5 bases). Germline CDR1 and CDR2: LGHNA and YSLEER. Trimming cost V 0 bases and J 2 bases, with 8 bases left between them. There are 14 residues in the CDR3.

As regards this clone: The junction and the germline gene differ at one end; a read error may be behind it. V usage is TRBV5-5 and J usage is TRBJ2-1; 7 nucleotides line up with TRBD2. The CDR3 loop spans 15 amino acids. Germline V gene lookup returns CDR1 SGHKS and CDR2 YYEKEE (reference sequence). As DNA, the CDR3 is TGTGCCAGCAGCTTGCTAGCGGCATCCTGCAATGAGCAGTTCTTC. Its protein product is CASSLLAASCNEQFF.

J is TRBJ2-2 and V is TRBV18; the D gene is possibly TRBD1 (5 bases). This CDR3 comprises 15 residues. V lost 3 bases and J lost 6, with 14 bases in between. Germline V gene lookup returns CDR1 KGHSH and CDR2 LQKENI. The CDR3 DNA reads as TGTGCCAGCTCACCCGACAGACCGCCGCCCGGGGAGCTGTTTTTT. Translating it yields CASSPDRPPPGELFF.